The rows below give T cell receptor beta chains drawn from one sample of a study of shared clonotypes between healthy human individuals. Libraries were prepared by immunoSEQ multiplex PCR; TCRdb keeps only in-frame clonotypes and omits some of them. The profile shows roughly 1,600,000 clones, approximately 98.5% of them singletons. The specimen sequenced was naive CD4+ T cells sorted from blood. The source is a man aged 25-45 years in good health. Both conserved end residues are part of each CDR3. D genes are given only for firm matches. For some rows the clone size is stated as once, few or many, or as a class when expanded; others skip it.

TGTGCCAGCAGTTTTCCAGGGGGCTTTACCTACGAGCAGTACTTC CASSFPGGFTYEQYF NA TRBJ2-7 TRBV28 TRBD1
TGCGCCAGCAGCTTGGGCACAGGGGATGAAAAACTGTTTTTT CASSLGTGDEKLFF NA TRBJ1-4 TRBV5-1 TRBD1
TGTGCCAGCAGAAAGGGATATGAGAAACTGTTTTTT CASRKGYEKLFF NA TRBJ1-4 TRBV28 NA
TGTGCCTGGAGGTTCTCGTATACGCAGTATTTT CAWRFSYTQYF NA TRBJ2-3 TRBV30 NA
TGTGCCAGCAGTTACGGACTAGCGGGGGGCTACGAGCAGTACTTC CASSYGLAGGYEQYF NA TRBJ2-7 TRBV6-6 TRBD2
TGCGCCAGCAGCTTGGCGTTGGGAGAGACTGTTTCCTACGAGCAGTACTTC CASSLALGETVSYEQYF NA TRBJ2-7 TRBV5-1 NA
TGTGCCAGCAGTGAAGCGCTTGGTCGTAGTGAGCAGTTCTTC CASSEALGRSEQFF NA TRBJ2-1 TRBV2 NA
TGTGCCAGCAGCTCCGCGGGTAGGAACGAGCAGTACTTC CASSSAGRNEQYF NA TRBJ2-7 TRBV11-3 NA
TGCGCCAGCAGTGACCTAGCAAGAAGCTACGAGCAGTACTTC CASSDLARSYEQYF once TRBJ2-7 TRBV10-2 NA
TGTGCCAGCTCCCATTCCGGGACTAGCAAATCCACGACCCAGTACTTC CASSHSGTSKSTTQYF once TRBJ2-5 TRBV18 TRBD2
TGTGCCAGCAGTGCGGGAGTACCCGATACGCAGTATTTT CASSAGVPDTQYF NA TRBJ2-3 TRBV5-4 TRBD2
TGTGCCAGCAGCTACAATGAGCAGTTCTTC CASSYNEQFF NA TRBJ2-1 TRBV5-5 NA
TGCGCCAGCAGGACAGGGCCGAACACTGAAGCTTTCTTT CASRTGPNTEAFF NA TRBJ1-1 TRBV10-1 TRBD1
TGTGCCAGCAGGGAGGGGGGCCATTACTCCTACGAGCAGTACTTC CASREGGHYSYEQYF once TRBJ2-7 TRBV11-2 NA
TGCGCCAGCAGCTTGGCCGGACCTACTGTCTACGAGCAGTACTTC CASSLAGPTVYEQYF NA TRBJ2-7 TRBV5-1 NA
TGTGCCAGCAGCCGGTTGGAAGGCTACACCTTC CASSRLEGYTF NA TRBJ1-2 TRBV5-5 NA
TGTGCCAGTAGTAGGACTAGCGGGAGTCATGAGCAGTTCTTC CASSRTSGSHEQFF NA TRBJ2-1 TRBV19 TRBD2
TGCAGCGTCATCCGGGGAACCTACGAGCAGTACTTC CSVIRGTYEQYF NA TRBJ2-7 TRBV29-1 NA
TGTGCCACCAGCAGAGATCGGTTTCGGAGGTTTAGCTCCTACGAGCAGTACTTC CATSRDRFRRFSSYEQYF NA TRBJ2-7 TRBV15 NA
TGCGCCAGCAGCTTGTTTGGGGACGGATTGAACACTGAAGCTTTCTTT CASSLFGDGLNTEAFF NA TRBJ1-1 TRBV5-1 NA
TGTGCCACCAGCACCGCGACAGGGAACACTGAAGCTTTCTTT CATSTATGNTEAFF NA TRBJ1-1 TRBV15 NA
TGTGCCAGTAGTATTAGTAACTACAATGAGCAGTTCTTC CASSISNYNEQFF NA TRBJ2-1 TRBV19 NA
TGTGCCAGCAGCAACCTGGGGCTTAGCCTTGGCTACACCTTC CASSNLGLSLGYTF NA TRBJ1-2 TRBV5-4 NA
TGTGCCAGCAGTTCGCAGGGTGAGGAGACCCAGTACTTC CASSSQGEETQYF NA TRBJ2-5 TRBV27 NA
TGTGCCAGCTCACCAAAAATCCTCCTTAGCGGGAGGGCCTCCGGGGAGCTGTTTTTT CASSPKILLSGRASGELFF NA TRBJ2-2 TRBV18 TRBD2
TGCGCCAGCAGCTTGAATAGTCCCGAGACCCAGTACTTC CASSLNSPETQYF NA TRBJ2-5 TRBV5-1 NA
TGCGCCAGCAGCTTAAAAGTCCAGTTAGTCACATACAATGAGCAGTTCTTC CASSLKVQLVTYNEQFF NA TRBJ2-1 TRBV5-1 NA
TGCAGTGCTGGCAGACGGTCCGAGCAGTACTTC CSAGRRSEQYF NA TRBJ2-7 TRBV20-1 NA
TGTGCCAGCAGCTTAGCCGGGACTAGCCCCTACAATGAGCAGTTCTTC CASSLAGTSPYNEQFF NA TRBJ2-1 TRBV7-2 TRBD2
TGTGCCAGCTCACCAGGCAGGGGGAATCAGCCCCAGCATTTT CASSPGRGNQPQHF NA TRBJ1-5 TRBV18 TRBD1
TGTGCCAGCAGCTATTGGGGCCCTCAGACAGCAGATACGCAGTATTTT CASSYWGPQTADTQYF NA TRBJ2-3 TRBV11-2 NA
TGTGCCAGCAGCGCGTCGGCAGATACGCAGTATTTT CASSASADTQYF NA TRBJ2-3 TRBV5-4 NA
TGTGCCAGCAGTCCCCAACTGGACAGGCCCTATGGCTACACCTTC CASSPQLDRPYGYTF once TRBJ1-2 TRBV27 TRBD1
TGTGCCAGCAGTGACCAACCCTTTAACGGAGGGGGAGAGAGGAATGAGCAGTTCTTC CASSDQPFNGGGERNEQFF NA TRBJ2-1 TRBV6-4 NA
TGCGCCAGCAGCAACGGACTAGCGGGAGGGGAGCAGTACTTC CASSNGLAGGEQYF NA TRBJ2-7 TRBV5-1 TRBD2
TGTGCCACCAGCAGAGACCTACAGGTTCTCTATGGCTACACCTTC CATSRDLQVLYGYTF NA TRBJ1-2 TRBV15 NA
TGTGCCAGCAGCCAGATCGCATGGGGGCCCGAGTACTTC CASSQIAWGPEYF NA TRBJ2-4 TRBV14 NA
TGTGCCAGCAGTTTCCCCGGGACTAGTCGAGGGCGTCGATACAATGAGCAGTTCTTC CASSFPGTSRGRRYNEQFF NA TRBJ2-1 TRBV28 TRBD2
TGCGCCAGCAGCCAAGAAAGACCGGGACTAGCGGCCCAAAGCTCCTACAATGAGCAGTTCTTC CASSQERPGLAAQSSYNEQFF NA TRBJ2-1 TRBV4-1 TRBD2
TGTGCCAGCACTCTCTCGAACACCGGGGAGCTGTTTTTT CASTLSNTGELFF NA TRBJ2-2 TRBV19 NA
TGTGCCAGCAGTTTTCTAGGAGGTTACAATGAGCAGTTCTTC CASSFLGGYNEQFF once TRBJ2-1 TRBV28 NA
TGCGCCAGCAGTGAGTTGGTATTGACAGGGTCCTACGAGCAGTACTTC CASSELVLTGSYEQYF NA TRBJ2-7 TRBV10-2 TRBD1
TGCGCCAGCAGCCCCCAATTACACGATGGCTACACCTTC CASSPQLHDGYTF NA TRBJ1-2 TRBV5-1 NA
TGTGCCAGCTCACCATACGATAGCAATCAGCCCCAGCATTTT CASSPYDSNQPQHF NA TRBJ1-5 TRBV18 NA
TGTGCCAGCAGCCTACGGACTAGCGGCCAAGAGACCCAGTACTTC CASSLRTSGQETQYF NA TRBJ2-5 TRBV14 TRBD2
TGTGCCAGCAGTTCAGCGGGGCGCACAGATACGCAGTATTTT CASSSAGRTDTQYF NA TRBJ2-3 TRBV5-8 TRBD2
TGTGCCAGCAATCCCGGAGGGGGTGGCGGGAGGAGCTCCTACGAGCAGTACTTC CASNPGGGGGRSSYEQYF NA TRBJ2-7 TRBV5-4 TRBD2
TGTGCCAGCAGCGCTGACACGTCTAATGAAAAACTGTTTTTT CASSADTSNEKLFF NA TRBJ1-4 TRBV4-2 NA
TGTGCCAGCAGCACACATTGGGACAGCAAGGGAAACACCATATATTTT CASSTHWDSKGNTIYF NA TRBJ1-3 TRBV7-9 TRBD1
TGTGCCAGCAGCAGCCGGACAGCAACTAATGAAAAACTGTTTTTT CASSSRTATNEKLFF NA TRBJ1-4 TRBV7-9 NA
TGTGCCAGCAGCTTGCTTTGGACAGCGAACACTGAAGCTTTCTTT CASSLLWTANTEAFF NA TRBJ1-1 TRBV5-4 NA
TGTGCCAGCAGCGTATCGGACAGTGCGAATCAGCCCCAGCATTTT CASSVSDSANQPQHF NA TRBJ1-5 TRBV9 NA
TGTGCCAGTCCTACTAGCGGTAGCACAGATACGCAGTATTTT CASPTSGSTDTQYF NA TRBJ2-3 TRBV19 TRBD2
TGTGCCAGCTCACGACAGGTCACTGAAGCTTTCTTT CASSRQVTEAFF NA TRBJ1-1 TRBV18 NA
TGTGCCAGTAGTCTCCCAGCGGGGGAACATTACAATGAGCAGTTCTTC CASSLPAGEHYNEQFF NA TRBJ2-1 TRBV19 TRBD2